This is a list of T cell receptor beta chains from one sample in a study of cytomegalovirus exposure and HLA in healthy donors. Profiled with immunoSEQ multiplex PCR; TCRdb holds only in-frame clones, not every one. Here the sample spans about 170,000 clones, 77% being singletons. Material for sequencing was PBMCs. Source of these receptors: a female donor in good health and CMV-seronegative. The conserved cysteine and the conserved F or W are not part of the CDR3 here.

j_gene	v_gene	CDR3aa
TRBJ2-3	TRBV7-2	ASSPLSWTETDTQY
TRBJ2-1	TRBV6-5	ASSRWTSGGDEQF
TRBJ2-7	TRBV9	ASSVDREYEQY
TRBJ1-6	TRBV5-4	ASSSTDSPLH
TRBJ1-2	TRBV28	ASSPLGGALNYGYT
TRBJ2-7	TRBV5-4	ASSPGGVEQY
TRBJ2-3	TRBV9	ASSARGQGRTDTQY
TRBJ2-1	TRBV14	ASSQDRHFSYNEQF
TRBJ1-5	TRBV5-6	ASSRDKPQH
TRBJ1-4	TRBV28	ASSTPGQGRTNEKLF
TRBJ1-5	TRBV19	ASSIGTSNQPQH
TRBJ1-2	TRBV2	ASGWTVTYGYT
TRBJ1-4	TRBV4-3	ASSQDWVRGVNEKLF
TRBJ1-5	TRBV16	ASSPGEYSNQPQH
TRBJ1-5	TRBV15	ATSRDLQINQPQH
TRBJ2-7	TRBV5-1	ASSLQAYEQY
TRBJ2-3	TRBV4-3	ASSQVLAGGPTDTQY
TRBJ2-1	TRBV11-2	ASSSSSGLPGNEQF
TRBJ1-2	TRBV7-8	ASSLARDRGVPYGYT
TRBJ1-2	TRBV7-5	ARSLWGQLGRVYT
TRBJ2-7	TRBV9	ASSGGQVSSYEQY
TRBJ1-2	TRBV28	ASRLDIHGYT
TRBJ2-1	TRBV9	ASSVDRANEQF
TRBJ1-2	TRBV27	ASRSGYSYGYT
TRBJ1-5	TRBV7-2	ASSPNSGRGEPQH
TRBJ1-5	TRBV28	ASSFPVQPQH
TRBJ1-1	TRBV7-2	ASSRDNSFVGTEAF
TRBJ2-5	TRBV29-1	SVEGTSGYQETQY
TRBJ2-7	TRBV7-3	ASSFQAGVGYEQY
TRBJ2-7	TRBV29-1	SVAGGGSYEQY
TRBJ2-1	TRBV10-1	ASSDWALAEGNEQF
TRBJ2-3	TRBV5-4	ASSDRGTPDTQY
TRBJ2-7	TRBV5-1	ASSEGTGGSYEQY
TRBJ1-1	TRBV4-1	ASSQWGQGSTEAF
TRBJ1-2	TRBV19	ASSIRDNYGYT
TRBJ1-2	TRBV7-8	ASRNDRTENYGYT
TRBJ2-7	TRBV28	ASSASLGAYEQY
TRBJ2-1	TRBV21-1	ASSVWTKRSYNEQF
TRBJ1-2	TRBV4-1	ASSQEQDGTENGYT
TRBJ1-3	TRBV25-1	ASSDPRQASSGNTIY
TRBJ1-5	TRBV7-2	ASSLQGLYSNQPQH
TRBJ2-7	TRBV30	AWSKRGSYEQY
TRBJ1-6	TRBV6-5	ASSYEAWSPLH
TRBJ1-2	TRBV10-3	AISDNRGGYT
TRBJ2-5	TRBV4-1	ASSQGSGGAPETQY
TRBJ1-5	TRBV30	AWRGAGPRGPQH
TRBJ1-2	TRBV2	ASRRQPNYGYT
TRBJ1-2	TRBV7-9	ASSSGQAVTGGYT